This T cell receptor (beta chain) was identified during a study of blood T cell repertoires in COVID-19. Study background: Samples of COVID-19 (acute and convalescent) were obtained from the United States, Italy and Spain. The cDNA or gDNA used as material had been derived from T cells, B-cell-depleted T cells, or PBMCs.

Per the original data handling: Cell counts per sample came from amplifying reference gene primers. Profiling relied on immunoSEQ multiplex PCR, and the TCRdb table lists in-frame clones only, not all of them. V, J and clone size are those of that table, while D and trimming were read from the DNA. Here the sample spans about 76,000 clones, less than 90% being singletons. Germline V gene lookup returns CDR1 MRHNA and CDR2 SNTAGT. V shed 6 bases, J shed 1 base, and the junction held 8 bases outside the gene matches. The CDR3 covers 16 residues. The TCR sequence derives from a human donor in a cohort sampled during active COVID-19. This chain links TRBV6-4 with TRBJ2-2, with 7 bases matching TRBD2. The specimen was peripheral blood. The CDR3, as DNA: TGTGCCAGCAGAGACCTAGCGGCGGGGAACACCGGGGAGCTGTTTTTT. Translating gives CASRDLAAGNTGELFF.